These 9 T cell receptor beta chains originate from one sample sequenced in a study of CD8 T cells in Susac syndrome (dated by TCRdb to about 2019). The library was made by the immunoSEQ multiplex PCR assay. RNA was extracted using the RNeasy kit, and roughly 0.5 to 1 microgram was reverse transcribed with random hexamers. TCRdb passed the public sequencing reads through fastp at Q25 and MiXCR, retaining productive beta sequences. CDR3 protein sequences are deduplicated, and each keeps its most common genes and DNA. Recorded for this sample are around 99,000 distinct CDR3 sequences; 95% to 98% of them occurred a single time. Jointly, the top ten make up around 0.1% of the sample. Sequenced material: CD4+ T cells from PBMCs. These receptors were collected from a human donor in good health.

This chain uses TRBV2 with TRBJ2-7; the match to TRBD1 covers 9 bases. V was pared by 5 bases and J by 2 bases, with 4 bases of the junction left unmatched. Germline CDR1 and CDR2: SNHLY and FYNNEI. This CDR3 comprises 14 residues. CDR3 coding DNA: TGTGCCAGCAGTCTGAACAGGGGGCCCTACGAGCAGTACTTC. It translates to CASSLNRGPYEQYF.

The V and J genes are TRBV6-2 or TRBV6-3 and TRBJ2-7; possible D gene TRBD1, 6 bases. This CDR3 region has 14 residues. Germline V gene sequence: CDR1 MNHEY, CDR2 SVGEGT. The germline V and J ends were trimmed by 4 bases and 0 bases, with 10 bases remaining between them. The CDR3 reads CASSSGTHSYEQYF. In nucleotides, the CDR3 is TGTGCCAGCAGTTCCGGGACACACTCCTACGAGCAGTACTTC.

J is TRBJ2-7 and V is TRBV18; D is uncertain. CDR1 is KGHSH, CDR2 LQKENI, per germline. CDR3 length equals 16 residues. The germline V and J ends were trimmed by 2 bases and 3 bases, with 17 bases remaining between them. The CDR3 DNA reads TGTGCCAGCTCACCAAGCGTAGGGCAGTATGGCTACGAGCAGTACTTC. Translated, it gives CASSPSVGQYGYEQYF. The full variable domain, in which reference TRBV18 and TRBJ2-7 provide the parts outside the CDR3, is NAGVMQNPRHLVRRRGQEARLRCSPMKGHSHVYWYRQLPEEGLKFMVYLQKENIIDESGMPKERFSAEFPKEGPSILRIQQVVRGDSAAYFCASSPSVGQYGYEQYFGPGTRLTVT.

The gene calls are TRBV5-4 and TRBJ2-6, with TRBD2 matching 14 bases. Germline trimming cut 0 bases from V and 2 bases from J; bases unmatched to any gene: 4. The germline V gene encodes CDR1 SGHNT and CDR2 YYREEE (reference sequence). The length of the CDR3 is 19 residues. The DNA of the CDR3 is TGTGCCAGCAGCTTGGGGACTAGCGGGAGGTTCACTGGGGCCAACGTCCTGACTTTC. This gives the protein CASSLGTSGRFTGANVLTF.

The chain carries TRBV7-6 and TRBJ2-7, with D possibly called TRBD1 or TRBD2 (5 bases each). The V end was cut by 0 bases, the J end by 3 bases, with 18 bases between. This CDR3 spans 17 amino acids. Germline V gene lookup returns CDR1 SGHVS and CDR2 FNYEAQ. CDR3 nucleotides: TGTGCCAGCAGCTTAGCCGTGGGGGAGCATTTCAACTACGAGCAGTACTTC. Protein product: CASSLAVGEHFNYEQYF.

The genes are TRBV3-1 and TRBJ1-3; D gene ambiguous. The germline CDR1 and CDR2 sequences are LGHDT and YNNKEL (reference sequence). The CDR3 is made up of 16 amino acids. Trimming stripped 1 base from V and 0 bases from J, with 10 bases between. In nucleotides, the CDR3 is TGTGCCAGCAGCCAAGTAAGGATCACCTCTGGAAACACCATATATTTT. The encoded protein is CASSQVRITSGNTIYF.

The chain is built from TRBV6-5 and TRBJ2-3, with 9 bases identical to TRBD2. The CDR3 loop spans 16 amino acids. J was trimmed by 1 base and V by 0 bases; bases with no gene match: 2. Germline CDR1 reads MNHEY; CDR2 reads SVGAGI. The CDR3 DNA sequence: TGTGCCAGCAGTTACTCAGCTAGCGGGGGCACAGATACGCAGTATTTT. Translation: CASSYSASGGTDTQYF.

The chain carries TRBV9 and TRBJ2-5; 8 positions match TRBD1. The V gene end was trimmed by 4 bases and the J gene end by 6 bases; junction bases not matched to a gene: 8. Germline V gene data show CDR1 as SGDLS and CDR2 as YYNGEE. The CDR3 has 14 residues. CDR3 in amino acids: CASSSGQGGKTQYF. DNA for the CDR3: TGTGCCAGCAGCTCAGGACAGGGAGGAAAGACCCAGTACTTC.

The V call is TRBV3-1, the J call TRBJ2-2; 7 nucleotides line up with TRBD2. The length of the CDR3 is 14 residues. In germline, CDR1 is LGHDT, CDR2 YNNKEL (reference sequence). Trimming took 4 bases from V and 6 from J; bases not matched to a gene: 5. CDR3 loop: CASSLQGGAGELFF. The DNA of the CDR3 is TGTGCCAGCAGCCTTCAGGGAGGGGCCGGGGAGCTGTTTTTT.